A selection of T cell receptor beta chains follows, all from one sample in a study of T cell responses to AZD1222 COVID-19 vaccine. Generated by immunoSEQ multiplex PCR, the TCRdb table keeps only in-frame clones and is missing some. The sample includes under 150,000 clones, about 90% seen only once; the top ten take approximately 1.4%. Specimen: peripheral blood, collected 28 days after the second AZD1222 dose. These receptors were obtained from an adult who received the AZD1222 COVID-19 vaccine. The CDR3 runs from the conserved cysteine through the conserved F or W. The D gene is left open where the match is weak. Not all rows give a size; the values are once, few, many and, for expanded clones, a class.

j_call | clone_size | d_call | v_call | cdr3_nt | cdr3_aa
TRBJ1-5 | once | - | TRBV30 | TGTGCCTGGAGTGGCCAGGGAAACCAGCCCCAGCATTTT | CAWSGQGNQPQHF
TRBJ2-3 | - | TRBD2 | TRBV7-9 | TGTGCCAGCAGCTCCCCGACTAGCGGGGCTAGCACAGATACGCAGTATTTT | CASSSPTSGASTDTQYF
TRBJ1-5 | - | - | TRBV19 | TGTGCCAGTAGTACCCGGGGGAGAGGCGTTCAGCCCCAGCATTTT | CASSTRGRGVQPQHF
TRBJ2-7 | - | TRBD1 | TRBV2 | TGTGCCAGCATGACAGGGTTCGAGCAGTACTTC | CASMTGFEQYF
TRBJ1-5 | - | - | TRBV7-2 | TGTGCCAGCAGCCTTGGAAGGGGCGCAGGTCAGCCCCAGCATTTT | CASSLGRGAGQPQHF
TRBJ2-2 | - | TRBD1 | TRBV11-3 | TGTGCCAGCAGCTCGGGACAGGGGAACACCGGGGAGCTGTTTTTT | CASSSGQGNTGELFF
TRBJ2-3 | - | - | TRBV6-5 | TGTGCCAGCAAGGAGGGTGTTCGGACGCAGTATTTT | CASKEGVRTQYF
TRBJ2-1 | once | TRBD2 | TRBV7-3 | TGTGCCAGCAGCTTGAAGCGGGGGACCTACAATGAGCAGTTCTTC | CASSLKRGTYNEQFF
TRBJ1-4 | - | - | TRBV5-1 | TGCGCCAGCAGCTCCCGCGGGGACCCAACTAATGAAAAACTGTTTTTT | CASSSRGDPTNEKLFF
TRBJ2-6 | - | - | TRBV28 | TGTGCCAGCAGTTTCTCGAGTTCTGGGGCCAACGTCCTGACTTTC | CASSFSSSGANVLTF
TRBJ2-1 | - | TRBD2 | TRBV11-2 | TGTGCCAGCAGCCCGGGACTAGCGGGAGGATGGGATGAGCAGTTCTTC | CASSPGLAGGWDEQFF
TRBJ1-6 | - | TRBD1 | TRBV11-2 | TGTGCCAGCAGCGCGGGGGGGCGGGACAGCCCGTCGGGGGAAGCCCTCCACTTT | CASSAGGRDSPSGEALHF
TRBJ2-1 | - | TRBD1 | TRBV28 | TGTGCCAGCAGTTTCGCCGGGACAGGGGTTTCGGATGAGCAGTTCTTC | CASSFAGTGVSDEQFF
TRBJ2-2 | - | - | TRBV28 | TGTGCCAGCAGTTTCACCCTAGCGAGGAACACCGGGGAGCTGTTTTTT | CASSFTLARNTGELFF
TRBJ2-3 | - | - | TRBV15 | TGTGCCACCAGCAGAGAGGCATATGGAGATACGCAGTATTTT | CATSREAYGDTQYF
TRBJ2-1 | - | - | TRBV7-3 | TGTGCCAGCAGCGGGACCGGGGGCTCCTACAATGAGCAGTTCTTC | CASSGTGGSYNEQFF
TRBJ2-2 | - | - | TRBV2 | TGTGCCAGCCTCTACCGGGAGCTGTTTTTT | CASLYRELFF
TRBJ1-5 | - | - | TRBV3-1/TRBV3-2 | TGTGCCAGCAGCCAAGACAATCAGCCCCAGCATTTT | CASSQDNQPQHF
TRBJ1-1 | - | - | TRBV5-1 | TGCGCCAGCAGCCTTTTAACTCTGAACACTGAAGCTTTCTTT | CASSLLTLNTEAFF
TRBJ2-7 | - | - | TRBV19 | TGTGCCAGTAGTATAGGATCCGCCAGGGGTTCCTACGAGCAGTACTTC | CASSIGSARGSYEQYF
TRBJ1-1 | - | - | TRBV19 | TGTGCCAGTTCGGGTATGCGCACTGAAGCTTTCTTT | CASSGMRTEAFF
TRBJ2-2 | - | TRBD2 | TRBV28 | TGTGCCAGCACCCTAGCTGGTAGCGGGAGGAACGGGGAGCTGTTTTTT | CASTLAGSGRNGELFF
TRBJ2-7 | - | TRBD2 | TRBV19 | TGTGCCAGTAGTATGCGGGAGGGCCTCTACGAGCAGTACTTC | CASSMREGLYEQYF
TRBJ2-2 | few | - | TRBV5-1 | TGCGCCAGCAGCTTCCCCACCGGGGAGCTGTTTTTT | CASSFPTGELFF
TRBJ2-7 | - | - | TRBV2 | TGTGCCAGCAGTGAAGCGGGGGCTGTCAACTACGAGCAGTACTTC | CASSEAGAVNYEQYF
TRBJ2-3 | - | - | TRBV4-1 | TGCGCCAGCAGCCAAGGGCTAAGCACAGATACGCAGTATTTT | CASSQGLSTDTQYF
TRBJ2-2 | - | - | TRBV2 | TGTGCCAGCAGGGATACGGGAGCGGGCACCGGGGAGCTGTTTTTT | CASRDTGAGTGELFF
TRBJ1-2 | - | - | TRBV27 | TGTGCCAGCAGTGAACGGGCTCGGGATGGCTACACCTTC | CASSERARDGYTF
TRBJ2-7 | - | - | TRBV27 | TGTGCCAGCAGTTTCAGAAGGACCTACGAGCAGTACTTC | CASSFRRTYEQYF
TRBJ2-7 | - | TRBD1 | TRBV5-1 | TGCGCCAGCAGCTTGGAGGGACAGGGGGTTGGGGAGCAGTACTTC | CASSLEGQGVGEQYF
TRBJ2-7 | - | TRBD1 | TRBV5-5 | TGTGCCAGCAGCTTTGGACAGGGATCCTACGAGCAGTACTTC | CASSFGQGSYEQYF
TRBJ2-1 | - | TRBD2 | TRBV19 | TGTGCCAGTAGGTCACTAGCGGGAGGGAAGAATGAGCAGTTCTTC | CASRSLAGGKNEQFF
TRBJ2-5 | - | TRBD2 | TRBV15 | TGTGCCACCAGCAGAGCCGGGGAGGGCCAAGAGACCCAGTACTTC | CATSRAGEGQETQYF
TRBJ2-5 | - | - | TRBV5-3 | TGTGCCAGAAGCTTGGAAAGCGGAGAGGGCCAAGAGACCCAGTACTTC | CARSLESGEGQETQYF
TRBJ2-7 | - | - | TRBV2 | TGTGCCAGCAGTGTTACTACAGATGGGGGCGAGCAGTACTTC | CASSVTTDGGEQYF
TRBJ2-7 | - | - | TRBV7-9 | TGTGCCAGCAGCTCCCGGGACAACTACGAGCAGTACTTC | CASSSRDNYEQYF
TRBJ2-2 | once | - | TRBV5-4 | TGTGCCAGCAGCATCGAGCGACCGGGACACGGCACCGGGGAGCTGTTTTTT | CASSIERPGHGTGELFF
TRBJ1-3 | - | - | TRBV5-4 | TGTGCCAGCAGCCCAGAGTCGCACTCTGGAAACACCATATATTTT | CASSPESHSGNTIYF
TRBJ2-5 | once | TRBD2 | TRBV3-1/TRBV3-2 | TGTGCCAGCAGCCAAGATCGGGGGGAGGCTGCAGTGGAGACCCAGTACTTC | CASSQDRGEAAVETQYF
TRBJ2-5 | - | TRBD1 | TRBV28 | TGTGCCAGCAGACCGACAGGGGCGAGACAGACCCAGTACTTC | CASRPTGARQTQYF
TRBJ2-7 | - | TRBD1 | TRBV5-6 | TGTGCCAGCAGCGTTTCCGGGACAGTCTCCTACGAGCAGTACTTC | CASSVSGTVSYEQYF
TRBJ1-5 | - | - | TRBV12-3/TRBV12-4 | TGTGCCAGCAGCACCCCCCCGAGGCCCCAGCATTTT | CASSTPPRPQHF
TRBJ1-2 | - | - | TRBV9 | TGTGCCAGCAGCCCCCGGGCGACAGGCAACTATGGCTACACCTTC | CASSPRATGNYGYTF
TRBJ2-1 | - | TRBD1 | TRBV7-6 | TGTGCCAGCAGCTCAATCCCCAGGGGGACAGGGCCCTACAATGAGCAGTTCTTC | CASSSIPRGTGPYNEQFF
TRBJ2-2 | once | - | TRBV11-2 | TGTGCCAGCAGCAACCTCGCTACAGTGAACACCGGGGAGCTGTTTTTT | CASSNLATVNTGELFF
TRBJ2-7 | - | - | TRBV3-1/TRBV3-2 | TGTGCCAGCAGCCAATGGGACAACGAGCAGTACTTC | CASSQWDNEQYF
TRBJ2-1 | - | - | TRBV10-1 | TGCGCCAGCAGTGAGTCGTACGACAATGAGCAGTTCTTC | CASSESYDNEQFF
TRBJ2-1 | - | - | TRBV24-1 | TGTGCCACCAGTGATTACAGGGACAATGAGCAGTTCTTC | CATSDYRDNEQFF
TRBJ1-2 | - | - | TRBV6-5 | TGTGCCAGCAGTTATTCCGACAGTCGCTATGGCTACACCTTC | CASSYSDSRYGYTF